A selection of T cell receptor beta chains follows, all from one sample in a study of T cell repertoires in cytomegalovirus infection. TCRdb called the reads again in MiXCR, with one record for every CDR3 protein. The data show roughly 81,000 distinct CDR3 sequences, with 3% to 4.5% seen just once and under 6% held by the top ten. The sample was PBMCs. The receptors were sampled from a human donor in good health (CMV status not recorded). Some clones in this sample may be carry-over from other donors' samples. Each CDR3 is given with its conserved first and last residue. D genes are given only for firm matches. Part of the rows lack a size; the others show once, few, many or a class for expanded clones.

clone size,V gene,D gene,J gene,CDR3 protein,CDR3 DNA
many,TRBV7-2,TRBD1,TRBJ1-4,CASSFGQGGEKLFF,TGTGCCAGCAGCTTTGGACAGGGAGGCGAAAAACTGTTTTTT
many,TRBV7-9,-,TRBJ2-3,CASSPQGRGPDTQYF,TGTGCCAGCAGCCCACAGGGAAGAGGTCCAGATACGCAGTATTTT
many,TRBV19,-,TRBJ2-5,CASSQRGETQYF,TGTGCCAGTAGCCAAAGAGGGGAGACCCAGTACTTC
many,TRBV20-1,-,TRBJ1-1,CSARLSGPRRATEAFF,TGCAGTGCTCGTCTTTCCGGGCCGAGAAGGGCCACTGAAGCTTTCTTT
-,TRBV4-3,-,TRBJ1-4,CASSQDRTGNEKLFF,TGCGCCAGCAGCCAAGATAGGACGGGGAATGAAAAACTGTTTTTT
few,TRBV28,TRBD1,TRBJ2-7,CASSPRDRGFDRQYF,TGTGCCAGCAGTCCCCGGGACAGGGGGTTTGATAGGCAGTACTTC
many,TRBV24-1,-,TRBJ2-2,CATSERRELFF,TGTGCCACCAGTGAGAGGCGGGAGCTGTTTTTT
many,TRBV19,-,TRBJ1-5,CASSGRRGGSNQPQHF,TGTGCCAGTAGTGGAAGACGGGGGGGTAGCAATCAGCCCCAGCATTTT
many,TRBV6-5,-,TRBJ2-3,CASSYTSSTDTQYF,TGTGCCAGCAGTTACACTAGCAGCACAGATACGCAGTATTTT
many,TRBV4-2,-,TRBJ1-3,CASSQDFSRISGNTIYF,TGTGCCAGCAGCCAAGATTTTTCGAGGATCTCTGGAAACACCATATATTTT
many,TRBV7-2,-,TRBJ2-3,CASSSSGVGDTQYF,TGTGCCAGCAGCTCGTCGGGGGTTGGAGATACGCAGTATTTT
many,TRBV19,TRBD1,TRBJ1-2,CASSPTGIGYTF,TGTGCCAGTAGTCCGACAGGGATCGGCTACACCTTC
many,TRBV12-3/TRBV12-4,-,TRBJ1-1,CASSLGLGSNTEAFF,TGTGCCAGCAGTTTAGGGTTAGGGAGCAACACTGAAGCTTTCTTT
many,TRBV30,-,TRBJ1-4,CAWSRDNANEKLFF,TGTGCCTGGAGTCGGGACAACGCAAATGAAAAACTGTTTTTT
many,TRBV12-3/TRBV12-4,-,TRBJ2-1,CASRRRQGGTPMDNEQFF,TGTGCCAGCAGGCGCCGACAGGGAGGCACACCGATGGACAATGAGCAGTTCTTC
many,TRBV20-1,TRBD1,TRBJ1-5,CSARTGTGKQPQHF,TGCAGTGCTAGAACCGGGACAGGGAAACAGCCCCAGCATTTT
many,TRBV6-6,-,TRBJ1-5,CASSPDMIRNQPQHF,TGTGCCAGCAGTCCCGACATGATACGCAATCAGCCCCAGCATTTT
many,TRBV12-3/TRBV12-4,-,TRBJ2-7,CASSLVARDHEQYF,TGTGCCAGCAGTTTAGTGGCCAGGGACCACGAGCAGTACTTC
many,TRBV6-2/TRBV6-3,-,TRBJ2-3,CASSPRKDTQYF,TGTGCCAGCAGCCCTAGGAAAGATACGCAGTATTTT
many,TRBV5-1,-,TRBJ2-5,CASSGQTQETQYF,TGCGCCAGCAGCGGACAGACCCAAGAGACCCAGTACTTC
many,TRBV12-3/TRBV12-4,-,TRBJ1-1,CASSLVPQLPHSEAFF,TGTGCCAGCAGTTTAGTGCCGCAGTTGCCACACTCTGAAGCTTTCTTT
many,TRBV7-2,TRBD2,TRBJ2-1,CASSYGTSRTNEQFF,TGTGCCAGCAGCTACGGGACTAGCAGGACGAATGAGCAGTTCTTC
many,TRBV20-1,-,TRBJ1-1,CSARDIDSLNTEAFF,TGCAGTGCTAGAGATATCGACAGTTTGAACACTGAAGCTTTCTTT
many,TRBV12-3/TRBV12-4,-,TRBJ1-5,CASSGPRVQPQHF,TGTGCCAGCAGTGGACCACGGGTTCAGCCCCAGCATTTT
many,TRBV4-3,-,TRBJ1-2,CASSQDYNYGYTF,TGCGCCAGCAGCCAAGATTATAACTATGGCTACACCTTC
many,TRBV12-3/TRBV12-4,TRBD1,TRBJ2-2,CASRPGTGGHAGTGELFF,TGTGCCAGCAGGCCCGGGACAGGGGGCCACGCAGGTACCGGGGAGCTGTTTTTT
many,TRBV15,TRBD1,TRBJ1-1,CATSVGQGIKEAFF,TGTGCCACCAGCGTCGGACAGGGGATCAAGGAGGCTTTCTTT
many,TRBV7-8,TRBD1,TRBJ1-3,CASSLTTGSSSGNTIYF,TGTGCCAGCAGCTTGACGACAGGGAGCAGCTCTGGAAACACCATATATTTT
many,TRBV6-5,-,TRBJ2-7,CASSYVVGSSSYEQYF,TGTGCCAGCAGTTACGTAGTCGGCAGCAGCTCCTACGAGCAGTACTTC
many,TRBV24-1,-,TRBJ2-3,CATSDRKGSTDTQYF,TGTGCCACCAGTGACCGGAAGGGTAGCACAGATACGCAGTATTTT
many,TRBV11-2,-,TRBJ2-5,CASSLGGGQRSETQYF,TGTGCCAGCAGCCTGGGCGGCGGGCAACGAAGTGAGACCCAGTACTTC
many,TRBV30,-,TRBJ1-6,CAWSVMAGAGSPLHF,TGTGCCTGGAGTGTAATGGCAGGGGCGGGTTCACCCCTCCACTTT
many,TRBV7-9,TRBD1,TRBJ2-5,CASSAWNRGRKTQYF,TGTGCCAGCAGCGCCTGGAACAGGGGGCGGAAGACCCAGTACTTC
many,TRBV7-2,-,TRBJ2-1,CASSLALGQQFF,TGTGCCAGCAGCTTAGCGCTAGGGCAGCAGTTCTTC
many,TRBV4-1,-,TRBJ2-5,CASSQTQGFQETQYF,TGCGCCAGCAGCCAAACGCAGGGATTCCAAGAGACCCAGTACTTC
many,TRBV19,-,TRBJ2-7,CASSDSPYEQYF,TGTGCCAGTAGTGACAGCCCTTACGAGCAGTACTTC
many,TRBV12-3/TRBV12-4,TRBD1,TRBJ1-2,CASRLTGTGDYGYTF,TGTGCCAGCAGGTTGACCGGGACAGGGGACTATGGCTACACCTTC
many,TRBV7-2,TRBD1,TRBJ1-3,CASSSRTGRNTIYF,TGTGCCAGCAGCTCCAGGACAGGGCGGAACACCATATATTTT
many,TRBV12-3/TRBV12-4,-,TRBJ2-2,CASNGGNYYTGELFF,TGTGCCAGCAATGGCGGGAATTACTACACCGGGGAGCTGTTTTTT
many,TRBV7-9,-,TRBJ2-1,CASSLDWDYNEQFF,TGTGCCAGCAGCTTAGACTGGGACTACAATGAGCAGTTCTTC
many,TRBV7-2,-,TRBJ2-3,CASSLGGQPTDTQYF,TGTGCCAGCAGCTTAGGGGGGCAGCCTACAGATACGCAGTATTTT
many,TRBV24-1,TRBD1,TRBJ2-4,CATSDPRDRGSAKNIQYF,TGTGCCACCAGTGATCCGCGTGACAGGGGGTCAGCCAAAAACATTCAGTACTTC
many,TRBV12-3/TRBV12-4,TRBD1,TRBJ1-1,CASRHNRGLNTEAFF,TGTGCCAGCAGACATAACAGGGGGCTGAACACTGAAGCTTTCTTT
many,TRBV6-2/TRBV6-3,-,TRBJ1-1,CASSYGGLNTEAFF,TGTGCCAGCAGCTACGGGGGTCTGAACACTGAAGCTTTCTTT
many,TRBV28,-,TRBJ1-5,CASSPGGGDQPQHF,TGTGCCAGCAGCCCAGGCGGCGGGGATCAGCCCCAGCATTTT
many,TRBV7-9,TRBD2,TRBJ2-1,CASSFSGGRDEQFF,TGTGCCAGCAGCTTCAGCGGGGGCCGCGATGAGCAGTTCTTC
many,TRBV7-9,TRBD1,TRBJ1-2,CASSLASGQLANYGYTF,TGTGCCAGCAGCTTAGCCTCGGGACAGCTAGCTAACTATGGCTACACCTTC
many,TRBV7-2,-,TRBJ1-1,CASSSGIRREAFF,TGTGCCAGCAGCTCAGGAATCCGCCGGGAAGCTTTCTTT
many,TRBV5-4,-,TRBJ1-1,CASSLGQNQEAFF,TGTGCCAGCAGCTTGGGACAGAATCAGGAAGCTTTCTTT
many,TRBV12-3/TRBV12-4,TRBD2,TRBJ2-1,CASKMLAGGPNEQFF,TGTGCCAGCAAAATGCTAGCGGGGGGGCCCAATGAGCAGTTCTTC
many,TRBV12-3/TRBV12-4,TRBD2,TRBJ2-1,CASSLSGGILNEQFF,TGTGCCAGCAGTTTGTCGGGGGGGATACTCAATGAGCAGTTCTTC
many,TRBV2,-,TRBJ1-6,CASTATRGLSPLHF,TGTGCCAGCACTGCCACCAGGGGACTTTCACCCCTCCACTTT